This entry lists 20 T cell receptor beta chains sequenced from one sample in a study of vaccination and CD4 T cells after COVID-19. Oncomine TCR Beta short-read sequencing was applied to DNA from cultured CD4+ T cells. MiXCR, run by TCRdb on the PCR reads, gives a single entry per CDR3 protein. This table holds approximately 20,000 distinct CDR3 sequences, around 50% found once. As to treatment: approximately 9-day PBMC culture with coronavirus spike peptide pools or control peptides (ViraFEST assay). Their recognized antigens are unknown. The sample consisted of CD4+ T cells from blood, cultured in vitro. The receptors come from a human donor who had recovered from COVID-19.

This chain uses TRBV7-2 with TRBJ2-4, with 8 nucleotides matching TRBD1. CDR1 and CDR2 (germline): SGHTA, FQGNSA. The CDR3 covers 14 residues. Trimming at V came to 6 bases and at J to 7 bases, leaving 8 bases not matched to a gene. This CDR3 reads CASSRDRGWNIQYF. DNA for the CDR3: TGTGCCAGCAGTCGCGACAGGGGTTGGAACATTCAGTACTTC. Full variable domain (missing parts from reference TRBV7-2 and TRBJ2-4): GAGVSQSPSNKVTEKGKDVELRCDPISGHTALYWYRQSLGQGLEFLIYFQGNSAPDKSGLPSDRFSAERTGGSVSTLTIQRTQQEDSAVYLCASSRDRGWNIQYFGAGTRLSVL.

The chain has TRBV11-3 and TRBJ2-7, with D possibly being TRBD2 (5 bases). CDR1 and CDR2 from the germline V gene are SGHNT and YENEEA. The CDR3 totals 11 residues. Trimming pared 8 bases from V and 0 bases from J, leaving 5 bases between. The CDR3 DNA reads as TGTGCCAGCGGGAGCTCCTACGAGCAGTACTTC. Translating gives CASGSSYEQYF. Full variable domain (outside the CDR3, taken from reference TRBV11-3 and TRBJ2-7): EAGVVQSPRYKIIEKKQPVAFWCNPISGHNTLYWYLQNLGQGPELLIRYENEEAVDDSQLPKDRFSAERLKGVDSTLKIQPAELGDSAVYLCASGSSYEQYFGPGTRLTVT.

V and J are TRBV20-1 and TRBJ1-5, with D possibly TRBD1 on 6 matching bases. This CDR3 is built from 12 residues. The V end lost 2 bases, the J end lost 4 bases, and 6 bases lay between the germline ends. From germline, CDR1 is DFQATT and CDR2 SNEGSKA (reference sequence). As DNA, the CDR3 is TGCAGTGCTAGAAGGGGGAATCAGCCCCAGCATTTT. Its translation is CSARRGNQPQHF.

The chain uses TRBV19 and TRBJ1-6, with a possible D match to TRBD1 (5 bases). Trimming removed 7 bases from V and 7 bases from J, with 14 bases in between. The CDR3 is 14 residues long. The germline V gene encodes CDR1 LNHDA and CDR2 SQIVND (reference sequence). CDR3 sequence reads: CASTSGVRNSPLHF. The CDR3 DNA is TGTGCCAGTACCTCGGGGGTCCGAAATTCACCCCTCCACTTT.

This clonotype was observed a handful of times. This chain connects TRBV7-6 to TRBJ1-1, with D unclear. The CDR3 has 13 residues. The germline V gene encodes CDR1 SGHVS and CDR2 FNYEAQ. The V gene lost 4 bases and the J gene lost 5 bases, with 11 bases spanning the gap. The CDR3 DNA sequence: TGTGCCAGCAGCTACACGCCGGGAACTGAAGCTTTCTTT. This translates into CASSYTPGTEAFF.

This rearrangement joins TRBV11-2 to TRBJ2-7, with 9 positions matching TRBD1. Germline CDR1 is SGHAT and CDR2 is FQNNGV. This CDR3 region has 14 residues. V trimming: 7 bases; J trimming: 2 bases; junction bases outside the gene matches: 6. The CDR3 protein is CASNPGTGTYEQYF. The CDR3 nucleotides are TGTGCCAGCAATCCCGGGACAGGGACCTACGAGCAGTACTTC.

The chain's CDR3 is CASSLWGGTEAFF. Written as DNA, the CDR3 is TGTGCCAGCAGCTTGTGGGGAGGGACTGAAGCTTTCTTT. The V gene is TRBV7-9, the J gene TRBJ1-1; D ambiguous. The V gene's germline CDR1 is SEHNR and CDR2 FQNEAQ (reference sequence). The CDR3 sequence is 13 residues long. V lost 3 bases to trimming and J lost 5 bases, with 10 bases between them.

This clonotype appeared once. The J gene is TRBJ2-7, the V gene TRBV21-1; no DNA check was done on the table's D call, TRBD1. TRBV21-1 is recorded as a pseudogene. This CDR3 region has 15 residues. The DNA of the CDR3 is TGTGCCAGCAGCCCTCGGGGGGGGGTCCTCTACGAGCAGTACTTC. It translates to CASSPRGGVLYEQYF.

The chain is built from TRBV20-1 and TRBJ1-2; D is unclear. From germline, CDR1 is DFQATT and CDR2 SNEGSKA (reference sequence). CDR3 length: 11 amino acids. Trimming took off 6 bases at V and 5 bases at J, with 10 bases between the two ends. The CDR3 region has the DNA TGCAGTGCCAAGACCGTTTATGGCTACACCTTC. Protein: CSAKTVYGYTF.

This chain links TRBV7-9 with TRBJ1-3; D remains unclear. V lost 5 bases and J 2 bases, leaving 13 bases between the germline ends. CDR1 SEHNR and CDR2 FQNEAQ come from the germline V gene (reference sequence). The CDR3 runs 15 residues. In DNA, the CDR3 is TGTGCCAGCAGCCTGAGGGCGGGCACTGGAAACACCATATATTTT. It is translated as CASSLRAGTGNTIYF.

The chain links TRBV7-9 to TRBJ1-1; perhaps TRBD1 as D (5 bases). This CDR3 spans 13 amino acids. V was cut by 6 bases and J by 6 bases, with 14 bases left in between. Germline V gene sequence: CDR1 SEHNR, CDR2 FQNEAQ (reference sequence). The CDR3 coding sequence is TGTGCCAGCAGTTGGACGTGGGGCGCTGAAGCTTTCTTT. This encodes CASSWTWGAEAFF.

The chain is built from TRBV28 and TRBJ1-6; unclear D gene. The CDR3 is 12 residues long. CDR1 and CDR2 from the germline V gene are MDHEN and SYDVKM. Trimming took off 6 bases at V and 8 bases at J, with 8 bases between the two ends. CDR3 sequence reads: CASRLQHSPLHF. CDR3 sequence (DNA): TGTGCCAGCAGACTACAGCATTCACCCCTCCACTTT.

There are a few counts of this clonotype. The gene calls are TRBV11-3 and TRBJ1-6, with TRBD1 matching 9 bases. J lost 9 bases, V lost 5 bases, and 8 bases had no gene match. The germline V gene encodes CDR1 SGHNT and CDR2 YENEEA. The length of the CDR3 is 15 residues. CDR3 in DNA: TGTGCCAGCAGCCTCCAGCCGGGACAGGGTTCACCCCTCCACTTT. Protein sequence: CASSLQPGQGSPLHF.

The chain uses TRBV11-2 and TRBJ1-2; 11 positions match TRBD1. After removal of 3 bases from V and 5 bases from J, the junction contained 5 bases not matched to a gene. CDR1 and CDR2 from the germline V gene are SGHAT and FQNNGV. The CDR3 is 15 amino acids. CDR3 protein: CASSLGQGGMYGYTF. The CDR3, as DNA: TGTGCCAGCAGCTTGGGACAGGGGGGAATGTATGGCTACACCTTC.

In this sample, this clonotype turned up a few times. V gene TRBV6-1 combines with J gene TRBJ1-2; D not certain. The germline V gene has CDR1 MNHNS and CDR2 SASEGT. The CDR3 totals 13 residues. Trimming shortened V by 5 bases and J by 4 bases, and 11 bases separated the two germline ends. Written as DNA, the CDR3 is TGTGCCAGCAGTACGACGGATCTCTATGGCTACACCTTC. Translated, it gives CASSTTDLYGYTF.

The chain combines TRBV4-1 with TRBJ2-5; TRBD2 agrees at 11 bases. Germline V lookup: CDR1 MGHRA, CDR2 YSYEKL. This CDR3 has 19 amino acids. Germline trimming cut 3 bases from V and 0 bases from J; bases unmatched to any gene: 12. The CDR3 region is CASSHRLAGPRDHQETQYF. Here the CDR3 DNA reads TGCGCCAGCAGCCACCGACTAGCGGGACCCAGGGACCACCAAGAGACCCAGTACTTC.

This clonotype was found a few times. The chain employs TRBV2 and TRBJ2-7; D uncertain. This CDR3 comprises 13 residues. The V and J ends lost 2 bases and 7 bases respectively, with 12 bases between them. Germline CDR1 is SNHLY and CDR2 is FYNNEI. CDR3 loop: CASSEIPVGEQYF. CDR3 coding DNA: TGTGCCAGCAGTGAAATCCCCGTTGGGGAGCAGTACTTC.

In its sample, this clonotype was seen a few times. The CDR3 coding sequence is TGTGCCAGCAGCCCGGGGGGGGGAAACACCATATATTTT. Its protein is CASSPGGGNTIYF. The gene calls are TRBV7-2 and TRBJ1-3; tentative D call: TRBD1 (5 bases). V lost 5 bases and J lost 4, with 9 bases in between. The CDR3 length is 13 residues. CDR1 and CDR2 from the germline V gene are SGHTA and FQGNSA.

The CDR3 DNA is TGTGCCAGTAGTATTGCCTCTACAGCGAACTATGGCTACACCTTC. This encodes CASSIASTANYGYTF. The chain employs TRBV19 and TRBJ1-2; no reliable D call. Between the trimmed V and J ends, which lost 3 bases and 2 bases, there was a span of 13 bases. The CDR3 runs to 15 residues. The germline V gene encodes CDR1 LNHDA and CDR2 SQIVND (reference sequence).

V and J are TRBV11-3 and TRBJ2-3; 7 bases match TRBD2. The V segment lost 4 bases and the J segment 5 bases; nucleotides outside the gene matches: 12. Germline CDR1 is SGHNT and CDR2 is YENEEA. This CDR3 is built from 16 residues. This CDR3 is CASSSNSGGGGDTQYF. CDR3 DNA: TGTGCCAGCAGCTCCAATAGTGGAGGCGGGGGAGATACGCAGTATTTT.